This T cell receptor beta chain was recorded in a study of cytomegalovirus exposure and HLA in healthy donors. In the PCR, 60 Vbeta and 13 Jbeta primers were used. Original analysis: Some 11 million of the 60 million to 90 million unique TCR beta chains counted in a later analysis were shared. Clones were sequenced by immunoSEQ multiplex PCR, and TCRdb holds only the in-frame ones, with some missing. V, J and clone size are taken as reported in that table, and D and trimming were inferred from the DNA itself. The repertoire has some 140,000 clones, 85% to 90% of them found once; the top ten carry 4.5% to 6.5%. Germline CDR1 is SGHAT and CDR2 is FQNNGV. The V gene end was trimmed by 1 base and the J gene end by 2 bases; junction bases not matched to a gene: 2. CDR3 length: 15 residues.

The sequence derives from a woman between 25 and 40 years old in good health and CMV-seronegative. Sequenced: PBMCs. The V and J genes are TRBV11-2 and TRBJ1-3; the match to TRBD1 covers 7 bases. The CDR3 nucleotides read TGTGCCAGCAGCTTAGCAGGGACAGCTGGAAACACCATATATTTT. This translates into CASSLAGTAGNTIYF.